The 32 T cell receptor beta chains in this list originate from one sample, sequenced in a study of blood T cell repertoires in COVID-19. Using immunoSEQ multiplex PCR, the repertoire was profiled, and TCRdb retains in-frame clones only, with some absent. The profile shows over 25,000 clones, 78% of them singletons. The sample taken for sequencing was peripheral blood. The origin of the receptors is a man older than 75 with acute or convalescent COVID-19.

The chain couples TRBV12-3 or TRBV12-4 to TRBJ2-7; D gene uncertain. This CDR3 comprises 13 residues. V was pared by 6 bases and J by 2 bases, with 11 bases between. The CDR3 is CASSPNTPYEQYF. The DNA for the CDR3 is TGTGCCAGCAGCCCAAACACCCCCTACGAGCAGTACTTC.

This clone was recorded a few times. The J gene is TRBJ1-6, the V gene TRBV6-2 or TRBV6-3; D ambiguous. The V and J ends lost 2 bases and 8 bases respectively, with 13 bases between them. The CDR3 runs 15 residues. Germline V CDR1 and CDR2: MNHEY, SVGEGT. CDR3 sequence reads: CASSYHREEDSPLHF. Written as DNA, the CDR3 is TGTGCCAGCAGTTACCACCGGGAGGAGGATTCACCCCTCCACTTT.

This chain links TRBV5-1 with TRBJ2-7, with TRBD2 matching over 7 bases. CDR1 SGHRS and CDR2 YFSETQ come from the germline V gene. The V and J ends lost 5 bases and 0 bases, in that order; junction bases with no gene match: 5. CDR3 length equals 14 residues. In DNA, the CDR3 is TGCGCCAGCAGTCGGGGGGAGAGCTCCTACGAGCAGTACTTC. It specifies CASSRGESSYEQYF.

This chain joins TRBV27 and TRBJ2-5; 9 bases match TRBD2. Per the germline V gene, CDR1 is MNHEY and CDR2 is SMNVEV (reference sequence). The CDR3 is 14 amino acids. V dropped 6 bases and J dropped 4; count of bases not matched to a gene: 6. The CDR3 loop is CASRGGGAGETQYF. Here the CDR3 DNA reads TGTGCCAGCAGAGGCGGGGGGGCAGGAGAGACCCAGTACTTC.

The chain recombines TRBV19 with TRBJ2-3; D might be TRBD2 (7 bases). Germline CDR1 is LNHDA and CDR2 is SQIVND (reference sequence). V was pared by 7 bases and J by 2 bases, with 19 bases between. The CDR3 totals 16 residues. CDR3 residues: CASTPRGALSTDTQYF. The CDR3 DNA reads TGTGCCAGTACCCCACGGGGGGCCCTATCCACAGATACGCAGTATTTT.

V is TRBV7-6 and J is TRBJ2-5; 8 nucleotides line up with TRBD1. Trimming cost V 0 bases and J 5 bases; bases outside gene matches: 17. Germline V CDR1 and CDR2: SGHVS, FNYEAQ. The CDR3 is 19 amino acids. CDR3 protein: CASSLAGMRTGSYPETQYF. Written as DNA, the CDR3 is TGTGCCAGCAGCTTAGCAGGGATGAGGACAGGGAGTTACCCTGAGACCCAGTACTTC.

The J gene is TRBJ2-7, the V gene TRBV6-5; D is unresolved. V was clipped by 7 bases and J by 1 base, with 5 bases between them. Germline-derived CDR1 and CDR2 are MNHEY and SVGAGI. The CDR3 runs 11 residues. The CDR3 protein is CASTFSYEQYF. Here the CDR3 DNA reads TGTGCCAGCACATTTTCCTACGAGCAGTACTTC.

The chain is built from TRBV5-1 and TRBJ1-2, with D perhaps TRBD1 (5 bases). This CDR3 is built from 14 residues. With 0 bases removed from V and 2 bases from J, the gap between germline ends came to 8 bases. Per the germline V gene, CDR1 is SGHRS and CDR2 is YFSETQ. The DNA for the CDR3 is TGCGCCAGCAGCTTGGGTCAGGGCAACTATGGCTACACCTTC. As protein: CASSLGQGNYGYTF. The full variable domain, completed using reference TRBV5-1 and TRBJ1-2, is KAGVTQTPRYLIKTRGQQVTLSCSPISGHRSVSWYQQTPGQGLQFLFEYFSETQRNKGNFPGRFSGRQFSNSRSEMNVSTLELGDSALYLCASSLGQGNYGYTFGSGTRLTVV.

The rearrangement uses TRBV7-8 and TRBJ1-5; D is undetermined. The CDR3 is 15 amino acids. V gave up 0 bases and J gave up 9 bases, with 15 bases separating them. Germline lookup yields CDR1 SGHVS and CDR2 FQNEAQ. The CDR3 reads CASSLAQTPVGPQHF. The CDR3 region has the DNA TGTGCCAGCAGCTTAGCTCAAACCCCTGTCGGGCCCCAGCATTTT.

J is TRBJ1-1 and V is TRBV6-5; TRBD1 matches at 7 bases. The J segment lost 1 base and the V segment lost 6 bases, leaving 8 bases of the junction unmatched. Germline V gene sequence: CDR1 MNHEY, CDR2 SVGAGI. This CDR3 has 15 residues. The CDR3 sequence is CASSRRQGRNTEAFF. CDR3 in DNA: TGTGCCAGCAGCCGCAGACAGGGACGGAACACTGAAGCTTTCTTT.

The V gene is TRBV3-1 (or the pseudogene TRBV3-2), the J gene TRBJ1-6, with D uncertain. This CDR3 comprises 17 residues. With 3 bases removed from V and 4 bases from J, the gap between germline ends came to 16 bases. From germline, CDR1 is LGHDT and CDR2 YNNKEL (reference sequence). The DNA for the CDR3 is TGTGCCAGCAGCCAGGATCCCCCGCAGGCATATAATTCACCCCTCCACTTT. Translated: CASSQDPPQAYNSPLHF.

This chain links TRBV6-4 with TRBJ1-4, with 7 bases aligning to TRBD1. From germline, CDR1 is MRHNA and CDR2 SNTAGT. This CDR3 is 15 amino acids long. The junction had 8 bases not matched to a gene; V was cut back by 2 bases and J by 8 bases. The DNA of the CDR3 is TGTGCCAGCAGTGACATGAGACAGGGATACGAAAAACTGTTTTTT. The encoded protein is CASSDMRQGYEKLFF.

For the CDR3, the DNA is TGTGCCATCAGTCCGGACAGGAGTAACGAGCAGTACTTC. Its translation: CAISPDRSNEQYF. V gene TRBV10-3 combines with J gene TRBJ2-7; 7 bases align to TRBD1. This CDR3 has 13 amino acids. V lost 5 bases to trimming and J lost 5 bases; unmatched junction nucleotides: 6. Germline V gene lookup returns CDR1 ENHRY and CDR2 SYGVKD.

This chain connects TRBV14 to TRBJ2-4; tentative D call: TRBD1 (6 bases). Germline CDR1 is SGHDN and CDR2 is FVKESK. The CDR3 is made up of 17 amino acids. The ends were cut back, 3 bases at V and 0 bases at J, with 15 bases in the middle. The CDR3 spells CASSHETGGLAKNIQYF. Here the CDR3 DNA reads TGTGCCAGCAGCCACGAGACAGGAGGACTAGCCAAAAACATTCAGTACTTC.

The chain is built from TRBV18 and TRBJ1-6; D is possibly TRBD1 (6 bases). The germline V gene has CDR1 KGHSH and CDR2 LQKENI. The CDR3 extends over 17 amino acids. The V end was cut by 3 bases, the J end by 7 bases, with 19 bases between. CDR3 amino acids: CASSPRWLQGLNSPLHF. CDR3 nucleotides: TGTGCCAGCTCACCTCGGTGGCTGCAGGGGCTGAATTCACCCCTCCACTTT.

The CDR3 loop is CASSMGLAAGRSSYEQYF. CDR3 bases: TGTGCCAGTAGCATGGGACTAGCTGCGGGCCGCAGCTCCTACGAGCAGTACTTC. The chain couples TRBV19 to TRBJ2-7; 9 bases line up with TRBD2. This CDR3 spans 18 amino acids. V shed 6 bases, J shed 0 bases, and the junction held 15 bases outside the gene matches. The germline V gene encodes CDR1 LNHDA and CDR2 SQIVND (reference sequence). Filled out from reference TRBV19 and TRBJ2-7, the complete variable domain reads DGGITQSPKYLFRKEGQNVTLSCEQNLNHDAMYWYRQDPGQGLRLIYYSQIVNDFQKGDIAEGYSVSREKKESFPLTVTSAQKNPTAFYLCASSMGLAAGRSSYEQYFGPGTRLTVT.

J is TRBJ2-5 and V is TRBV23-1, with a possible D match to TRBD2 (5 bases). TRBV23-1 is an open reading frame, and its role is uncertain. The germline V and J ends were trimmed by 0 bases and 3 bases, with 11 bases remaining between them. This CDR3 spans 15 amino acids. The CDR3 here is CASSQSGPAEETQYF. Written as DNA, the CDR3 is TGCGCCAGCAGTCAATCTGGGCCAGCGGAAGAGACCCAGTACTTC.

The chain has TRBV19 and TRBJ1-1, with 10 bases lining up with TRBD1. V dropped 6 bases and J dropped 5; count of bases not matched to a gene: 12. This CDR3 region has 16 residues. Per the germline V gene, CDR1 is LNHDA and CDR2 is SQIVND (reference sequence). CDR3 region: CASSPRQGAGRTEAFF. The CDR3, as DNA: TGTGCCAGTAGCCCGCGACAGGGGGCGGGAAGGACTGAAGCTTTCTTT.

This sequence joins TRBV13 and TRBJ2-1, with 12 bases matching TRBD1. In germline, CDR1 is PRHDT, CDR2 FYEKMQ (reference sequence). V was clipped by 5 bases and J by 8 bases; unmatched bases: 13. CDR3 size: 17 residues. CDR3 sequence: CASSAPGWDRGLHEQFF. In nucleotides, the CDR3 is TGTGCCAGCAGCGCGCCGGGGTGGGACAGGGGGCTTCATGAGCAGTTCTTC.

This sequence joins TRBV30 and TRBJ2-7; 7 bases match TRBD1. The V gene end was trimmed by 3 bases and the J gene end by 2 bases; junction bases not matched to a gene: 4. Germline lookup yields CDR1 GTSNPN and CDR2 SVGIG (reference sequence). The CDR3 contains 13 residues. The CDR3 DNA follows: TGTGCCTGGAGCCGGGACAGCGCCTACGAGCAGTACTTC. Protein: CAWSRDSAYEQYF. Full variable domain (outside the CDR3, taken from reference TRBV30 and TRBJ2-7): SQTIHQWPATLVQPVGSPLSLECTVEGTSNPNLYWYRQAAGRGLQLLFYSVGIGQISSEVPQNLSASRPQDRQFILSSKKLLLSDSGFYLCAWSRDSAYEQYFGPGTRLTVT.

This chain links TRBV6-5 with TRBJ1-2, with 11 nucleotides matching TRBD1. Looked up from germline, CDR1 is MNHEY and CDR2 is SVGAGI. J was trimmed by 8 bases and V by 6 bases; bases with no gene match: 8. CDR3 size: 14 residues. CDR3 sequence reads: CASRGTGGSWGYTF. The DNA for the CDR3 is TGTGCCAGCAGAGGGACAGGGGGTTCTTGGGGCTACACCTTC.

The V gene is TRBV27, the J gene TRBJ1-2; possible D gene TRBD1, 5 bases. V gave up 2 bases and J gave up 1 base, with 11 bases separating them. CDR3 length: 15 residues. Germline CDR1 MNHEY, CDR2 SMNVEV (reference sequence). CDR3 sequence: CASSLQLGGNYGYTF. The CDR3, as DNA: TGTGCCAGCAGTTTACAATTGGGGGGTAACTATGGCTACACCTTC.

This clone was observed a single time. The rearrangement uses TRBV7-3 and TRBJ1-3; D is possibly TRBD1 (6 bases). This CDR3 comprises 17 residues. Germline-derived CDR1 and CDR2 are SGHTA and FQGTGA. V shed 4 bases and J shed 0 bases, with 16 bases lying between them. CDR3 sequence reads: CASSYSGTPNSGNTIYF. The CDR3 DNA reads TGTGCCAGCAGCTACTCCGGGACACCTAACTCTGGAAACACCATATATTTT.

V is TRBV11-2 and J is TRBJ1-2; 10 bases align to TRBD1. The CDR3 runs 13 residues. V was pared by 6 bases and J by 6 bases, with 4 bases of the junction left unmatched. Per germline, CDR1 SGHAT and CDR2 FQNNGV. CDR3 nucleotides: TGTGCCAGCAGTCGGGACAGGGGCGATGGCTACACCTTC. It codes for CASSRDRGDGYTF.

The chain couples TRBV5-5 to TRBJ2-2; D is perhaps TRBD2 (6 bases). V lost 4 bases and J 5 bases, leaving 15 bases between the germline ends. The CDR3 covers 15 residues. The germline CDR1 and CDR2 sequences are SGHKS and YYEKEE (reference sequence). CDR3 DNA: TGTGCCAGCAGCCGGGGGACGAAAAGGACCGGGGAGCTGTTTTTT. As protein: CASSRGTKRTGELFF. Supplemented by reference TRBV5-5 and TRBJ2-2, the full variable domain reads DAGVTQSPTHLIKTRGQQVTLRCSPISGHKSVSWYQQVLGQGPQFIFQYYEKEERGRGNFPDRFSARQFPNYSSELNVNALLLGDSALYLCASSRGTKRTGELFFGEGSRLTVL.

The rearrangement joins TRBV7-3 to TRBJ1-1, with D perhaps matching TRBD1 (5 bases). The germline CDR1 and CDR2 sequences are SGHTA and FQGTGA. V was clipped by 5 bases and J by 0 bases, with 10 bases between them. The CDR3 sequence is 14 residues long. This CDR3 reads CASSQEGMNTEAFF. CDR3 sequence (DNA): TGTGCCAGCAGCCAGGAGGGGATGAACACTGAAGCTTTCTTT.

J is TRBJ2-3 and V is TRBV14; TRBD2 matches at 11 bases. This CDR3 is built from 17 residues. V was clipped by 1 base and J by 6 bases; unmatched bases: 9. Germline V CDR1 and CDR2: SGHDN, FVKESK. The CDR3 DNA is TGTGCCAGCAGCCAAGTATCCCCTAGCGGGGGGTTGGATACGCAGTATTTT. It translates to CASSQVSPSGGLDTQYF.

This clone was counted a few times. The chain employs TRBV19 and TRBJ1-6; 8 bases line up with TRBD1. Germline V gene sequence: CDR1 LNHDA, CDR2 SQIVND (reference sequence). V gave up 4 bases and J gave up 10 bases; unmatched junction bases: 6. CDR3 length: 14 residues. CDR3 residues: CASSTQGAGSPLHF. The CDR3 DNA reads as TGTGCCAGTAGTACCCAGGGGGCCGGGTCACCCCTCCACTTT.

The gene calls are TRBV5-1 and TRBJ2-3, with 7 bases lining up with TRBD2. This CDR3 contains 15 residues. V shed 4 bases, J shed 0 bases, and the junction held 5 bases outside the gene matches. Germline CDR1 and CDR2: SGHRS and YFSETQ. CDR3 sequence reads: CASSPSGVSTDTQYF. The CDR3 DNA follows: TGCGCCAGCAGCCCCAGCGGGGTTAGCACAGATACGCAGTATTTT.

CDR3 sequence (DNA): TGTGCCAGCAGCTTCACGACAGGGGGCGGTGGGGTCCGGACCTATGAGCAGTTCTTC. Its protein product is CASSFTTGGGGVRTYEQFF. The V call is TRBV11-2, the J call TRBJ2-1; TRBD1 matches 10 bases. V was clipped by 3 bases and J by 8 bases; unmatched bases: 19. The CDR3 is made up of 19 amino acids. The germline V gene has CDR1 SGHAT and CDR2 FQNNGV.

The table lists this clone with a few counts. V usage is TRBV4-3 and J usage is TRBJ2-3; TRBD2 matches at 12 bases. Germline V gene lookup returns CDR1 LGHNA and CDR2 YSLEER. The CDR3 runs to 18 residues. V shed 1 base and J 4 bases; nucleotides not matched to a gene: 9. This chain's CDR3 is CASSQALAGGGLADTQYF. CDR3 DNA sequence: TGCGCCAGCAGCCAAGCCCTAGCGGGGGGGGGATTGGCAGATACGCAGTATTTT.

The chain links TRBV5-1 to TRBJ2-7; 7 positions match TRBD1. Germline-derived CDR1 and CDR2 are SGHRS and YFSETQ. V was clipped by 4 bases and J by 1 base; unmatched bases: 8. This CDR3 has 15 amino acids. CDR3 sequence reads: CASSLPGQTSYEQYF. CDR3 coding DNA: TGCGCCAGCAGCCTTCCGGGACAGACGTCCTACGAGCAGTACTTC.